Listed below are T cell receptor beta chains from one sample, sequenced in a study of T cell responses to AZD1222 COVID-19 vaccine. The assay was immunoSEQ multiplex PCR, and TCRdb's table has in-frame clones only and misses some. The sample contains 150,000 to 200,000 clones, 85% to 95% of which appear only once. The sequencing here drew on peripheral blood, taken on day 0 of AZD1222 vaccination. The receptors were sampled from an adult in good health. Both conserved end residues are part of each CDR3. A D gene is named only where the DNA matches it firmly. Rows give clone size only sometimes, using once, few, many, or a class for an expanded clone.

D gene	J gene	V gene	clone size	CDR3 protein	CDR3 DNA
TRBD1	TRBJ2-5	TRBV18	.	CASSPRGTVQETQYF	TGTGCCAGCTCCCCAAGGGGGACAGTACAAGAGACCCAGTACTTC
.	TRBJ2-5	TRBV5-8	.	CASSLSGQETQYF	TGTGCCAGCAGCCTTAGCGGCCAAGAGACCCAGTACTTC
.	TRBJ1-2	TRBV30	.	CAWSGWELANYGYTF	TGTGCCTGGAGTGGGTGGGAGTTAGCTAACTATGGCTACACCTTC
.	TRBJ2-7	TRBV28	.	CASSFLLYRVSSYEQYF	TGTGCCAGCAGTTTCCTTCTCTACAGGGTGAGCTCCTACGAGCAGTACTTC
.	TRBJ1-1	TRBV19	.	CASSVGTHEAFF	TGTGCCAGTAGTGTAGGGACGCATGAAGCTTTCTTT
TRBD1	TRBJ1-1	TRBV28	.	CASRPPGQGSTEAFF	TGTGCCAGCAGGCCCCCCGGACAGGGAAGTACTGAAGCTTTCTTT
TRBD1	TRBJ1-2	TRBV10-3	.	CATLPERQGGYGYTF	TGTGCCACCCTGCCAGAGCGACAGGGTGGCTATGGCTACACCTTC
.	TRBJ1-2	TRBV30	once	CAWSVGIREVYGYTF	TGTGCCTGGAGTGTAGGGATAAGGGAGGTCTATGGCTACACCTTC
.	TRBJ2-3	TRBV5-1	.	CASRRADSTDTQYF	TGCGCCAGCAGGCGAGCGGACAGCACAGATACGCAGTATTTT
TRBD1	TRBJ1-2	TRBV3-1/TRBV3-2	.	CASSHSLPGQGSGYTF	TGTGCCAGCAGCCACTCATTGCCGGGACAGGGGTCTGGCTACACCTTC
TRBD1	TRBJ1-2	TRBV10-2	.	CASQGADYGYTF	TGCGCCAGCCAGGGGGCGGACTATGGCTACACCTTC
TRBD2	TRBJ2-2	TRBV28	.	CASRSSGWGSTGELFF	TGTGCCAGCAGAAGTAGCGGGTGGGGGAGCACCGGGGAGCTGTTTTTT
TRBD1	TRBJ1-2	TRBV7-9	once	CASSSDREGYTF	TGTGCCAGCAGCTCGGACAGGGAAGGCTACACCTTC
.	TRBJ2-7	TRBV21-1	.	CASTPGPTREYEQYF	TGTGCCAGCACCCCGGGACCCACCCGGGAGTACGAGCAGTACTTC
.	TRBJ1-2	TRBV5-1	.	CASSRTGTGYGYTF	TGCGCCAGCAGCCGGACGGGAACGGGCTATGGCTACACCTTC
.	TRBJ2-7	TRBV6-5	.	CASSYSDRYEQYF	TGTGCCAGCAGTTACTCGGACAGATACGAGCAGTACTTC
TRBD1	TRBJ2-7	TRBV7-2	.	CASSLDGQETYEQYF	TGTGCCAGCAGCTTAGACGGACAGGAGACCTACGAGCAGTACTTC
TRBD2	TRBJ2-7	TRBV7-9	.	CASSLAGEFYEQYF	TGTGCCAGCAGCCTAGCGGGAGAGTTTTACGAGCAGTACTTC
.	TRBJ2-7	TRBV5-3	.	CARSLDRPYEQYF	TGTGCCAGAAGCTTGGACAGACCCTACGAGCAGTACTTC
.	TRBJ2-7	TRBV11-2	.	CASSLRRASYEQYF	TGTGCCAGCAGCCTGCGTCGGGCCTCCTACGAGCAGTACTTC
TRBD2	TRBJ2-7	TRBV6-5	once	CASIARGRGAYEQYF	TGTGCCAGCATCGCTCGCGGGAGGGGGGCCTACGAGCAGTACTTC
.	TRBJ1-5	TRBV5-8	.	CASSLIASNQPQHF	TGTGCCAGCAGCTTGATCGCTAGCAATCAGCCCCAGCATTTT
.	TRBJ1-6	TRBV7-8	once	CASILGDRSSYNSPLHF	TGTGCCAGCATTTTAGGGGACCGGAGCTCCTATAATTCACCCCTCCACTTT
.	TRBJ2-7	TRBV10-1	.	CASSRSYEQYF	TGCGCCAGCAGTCGCTCCTACGAGCAGTACTTC
.	TRBJ1-2	TRBV11-2	.	CASSLGAYGYTF	TGTGCCAGCAGCTTAGGGGCCTATGGCTACACCTTC
.	TRBJ1-2	TRBV27	.	CASSRGGETQDRYGYTF	TGTGCCAGCAGTCGGGGGGGGGAAACCCAGGATCGCTATGGCTACACCTTC
.	TRBJ2-3	TRBV18	.	CASSPEREPSDTQYF	TGTGCCAGCTCACCGGAACGGGAGCCATCAGATACGCAGTATTTT
.	TRBJ1-6	TRBV4-1	once	CASSQDRAGPANNSPLHF	TGCGCCAGCAGCCAAGATCGGGCGGGACCGGCCAATAATTCACCCCTCCACTTT
.	TRBJ2-7	TRBV5-1	.	CASSLVQGYEQYF	TGCGCCAGCAGCTTGGTACAGGGATACGAGCAGTACTTC